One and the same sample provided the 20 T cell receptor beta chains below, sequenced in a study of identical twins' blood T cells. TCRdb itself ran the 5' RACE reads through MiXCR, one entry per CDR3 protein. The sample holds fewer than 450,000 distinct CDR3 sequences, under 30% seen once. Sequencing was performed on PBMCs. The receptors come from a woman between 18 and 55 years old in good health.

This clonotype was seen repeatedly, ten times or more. CDR3 nucleotides: TGTGCCAGTAGAACTGGACAGGGTTCTTATAATTCACCCCTCCACTTT. Encoded protein: CASRTGQGSYNSPLHF. This sequence joins TRBV19 and TRBJ1-6, with 8 nucleotides matching TRBD1. With 6 bases clipped from V and 4 bases from J, the junction kept 8 bases outside the gene matches. The CDR3 is 16 amino acids. CDR1 and CDR2 from the germline V gene are LNHDA and SQIVND (reference sequence). Based on the CDR3 plus reference TRBV19 and TRBJ1-6, the full variable domain is DGGITQSPKYLFRKEGQNVTLSCEQNLNHDAMYWYRQDPGQGLRLIYYSQIVNDFQKGDIAEGYSVSREKKESFPLTVTSAQKNPTAFYLCASRTGQGSYNSPLHFGNGTRLTVT.

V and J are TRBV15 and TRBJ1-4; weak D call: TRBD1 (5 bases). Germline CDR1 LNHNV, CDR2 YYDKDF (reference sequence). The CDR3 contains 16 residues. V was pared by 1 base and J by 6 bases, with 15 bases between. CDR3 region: CATSRGYRNGDEKLFF. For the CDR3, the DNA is TGTGCCACCAGCAGAGGGTACAGGAACGGTGATGAAAAACTGTTTTTT.

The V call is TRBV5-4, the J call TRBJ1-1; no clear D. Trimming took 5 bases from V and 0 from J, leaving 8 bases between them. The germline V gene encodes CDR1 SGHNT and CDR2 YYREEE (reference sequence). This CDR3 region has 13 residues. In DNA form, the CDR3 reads TGTGCCAGCAGGAACAGCCTGAACACTGAAGCTTTCTTT. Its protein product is CASRNSLNTEAFF.

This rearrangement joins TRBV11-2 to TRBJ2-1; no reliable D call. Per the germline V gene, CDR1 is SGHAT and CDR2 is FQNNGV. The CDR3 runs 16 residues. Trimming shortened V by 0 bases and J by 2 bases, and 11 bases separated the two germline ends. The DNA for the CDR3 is TGTGCCAGCAGCTTAGATCTGTCTAGTGCCTACAATGAGCAGTTCTTC. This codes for CASSLDLSSAYNEQFF.

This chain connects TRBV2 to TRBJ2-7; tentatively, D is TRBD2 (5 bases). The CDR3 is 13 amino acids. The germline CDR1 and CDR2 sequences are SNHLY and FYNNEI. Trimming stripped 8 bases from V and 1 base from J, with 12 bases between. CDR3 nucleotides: TGTGCCAGCTCCGAGGGCGGTTCCTACGAGCAGTACTTC. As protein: CASSEGGSYEQYF.

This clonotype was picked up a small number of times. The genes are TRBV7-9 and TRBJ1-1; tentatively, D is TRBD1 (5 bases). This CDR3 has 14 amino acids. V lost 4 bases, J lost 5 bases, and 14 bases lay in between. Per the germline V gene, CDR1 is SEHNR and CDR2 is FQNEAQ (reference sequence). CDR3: CASSSGRGLTEAFF. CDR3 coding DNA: TGTGCCAGCAGCTCCGGACGGGGCTTGACTGAAGCTTTCTTT.

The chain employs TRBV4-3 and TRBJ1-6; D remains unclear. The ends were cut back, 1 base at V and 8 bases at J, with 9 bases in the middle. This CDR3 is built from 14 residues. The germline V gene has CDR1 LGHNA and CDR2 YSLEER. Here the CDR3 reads CASSQVNSDSPLHF. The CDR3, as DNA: TGCGCCAGCAGCCAAGTGAACAGTGATTCACCCCTCCACTTT.

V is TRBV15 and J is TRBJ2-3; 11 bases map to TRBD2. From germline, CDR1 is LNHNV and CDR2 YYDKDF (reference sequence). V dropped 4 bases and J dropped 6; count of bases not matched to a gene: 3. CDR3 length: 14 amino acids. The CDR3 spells CATSIAGGFDTQYF. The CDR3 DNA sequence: TGTGCCACCAGCATAGCGGGGGGGTTTGATACGCAGTATTTT.

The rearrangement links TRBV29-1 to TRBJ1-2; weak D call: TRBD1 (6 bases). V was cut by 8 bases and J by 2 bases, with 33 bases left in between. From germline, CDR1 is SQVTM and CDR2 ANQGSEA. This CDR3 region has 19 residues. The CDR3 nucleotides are TGCAGCACCGTTAAATTTGAGACGGCCTACAGGGAGCTAAACTATGGCTACACCTTC. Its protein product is CSTVKFETAYRELNYGYTF.

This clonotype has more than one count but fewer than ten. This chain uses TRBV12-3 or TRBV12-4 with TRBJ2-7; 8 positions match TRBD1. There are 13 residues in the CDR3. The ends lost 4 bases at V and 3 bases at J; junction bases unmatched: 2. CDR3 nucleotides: TGTGCCAGCAGTTCCGACAGGGGCTACGAGCAGTACTTC. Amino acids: CASSSDRGYEQYF.

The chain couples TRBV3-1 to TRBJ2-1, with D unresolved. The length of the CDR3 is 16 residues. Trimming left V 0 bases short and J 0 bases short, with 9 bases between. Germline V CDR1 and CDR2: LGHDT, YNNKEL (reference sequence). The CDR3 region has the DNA TGTGCCAGCAGCCAAGAACCGTCTAACTCCTACAATGAGCAGTTCTTC. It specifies CASSQEPSNSYNEQFF.

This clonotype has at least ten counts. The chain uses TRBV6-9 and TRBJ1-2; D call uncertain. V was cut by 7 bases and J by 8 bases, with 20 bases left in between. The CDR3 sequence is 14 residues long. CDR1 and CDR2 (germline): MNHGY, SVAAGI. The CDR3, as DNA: TGTGCCAGCATAGTGGGGTACTCCATCTACGGCTACACCTTC. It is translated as CASIVGYSIYGYTF.

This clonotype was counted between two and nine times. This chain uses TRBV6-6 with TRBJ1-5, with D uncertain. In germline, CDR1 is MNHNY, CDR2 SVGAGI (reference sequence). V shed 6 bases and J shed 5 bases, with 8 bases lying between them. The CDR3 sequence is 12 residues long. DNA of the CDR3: TGTGCCAGCAGGCCTACAGATCAGCCCCAGCATTTT. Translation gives CASRPTDQPQHF.

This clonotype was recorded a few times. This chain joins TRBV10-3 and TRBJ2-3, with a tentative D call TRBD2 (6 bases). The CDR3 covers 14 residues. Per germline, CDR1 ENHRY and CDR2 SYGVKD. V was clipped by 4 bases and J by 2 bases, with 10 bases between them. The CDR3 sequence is CAISGGLNTDTQYF. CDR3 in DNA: TGTGCCATCAGTGGGGGACTTAACACAGATACGCAGTATTTT.

The CDR3 region has the DNA TGCAGCGTGGACAGGGGTACCCCCTATGGCTACACCTTC. Encoded protein: CSVDRGTPYGYTF. The rearrangement uses TRBV29-1 and TRBJ1-2; 9 bases line up with TRBD1. Germline loops: CDR1 SQVTM, CDR2 ANQGSEA. V shed 6 bases, J shed 4 bases, and the junction held 6 bases outside the gene matches. CDR3 length: 13 residues.

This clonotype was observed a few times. DNA for the CDR3: TGTGCCAGCAGCTCCCCCTTGAGGCAGGGCCCAGATACGCAGTATTTT. It yields the protein CASSSPLRQGPDTQYF. V is TRBV7-2 and J is TRBJ2-3; tentatively, D is TRBD1 (5 bases). V lost 4 bases to trimming and J lost 4 bases, with 18 bases between them. This CDR3 contains 16 residues. Germline loops: CDR1 SGHTA, CDR2 FQGNSA. The variable domain in full, with the rest retrieved from reference TRBV7-2 and TRBJ2-3, is GAGVSQSPSNKVTEKGKDVELRCDPISGHTALYWYRQSLGQGLEFLIYFQGNSAPDKSGLPSDRFSAERTGGSVSTLTIQRTQQEDSAVYLCASSSPLRQGPDTQYFGPGTRLTVL.

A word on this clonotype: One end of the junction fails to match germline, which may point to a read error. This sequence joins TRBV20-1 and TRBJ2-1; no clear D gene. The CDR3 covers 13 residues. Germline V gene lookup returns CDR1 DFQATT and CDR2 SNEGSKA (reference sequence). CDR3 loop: CSSSDRAPREQFF. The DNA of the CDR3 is TGCAGTTCTAGTGACCGGGCCCCAAGGGAGCAGTTCTTC.

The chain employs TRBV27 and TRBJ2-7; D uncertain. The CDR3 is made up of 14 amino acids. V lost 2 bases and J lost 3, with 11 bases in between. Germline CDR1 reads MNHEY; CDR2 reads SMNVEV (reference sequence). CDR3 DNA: TGTGCCAGCAGTTTAAACCCCAGCTTCTACGAGCAGTACTTC. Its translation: CASSLNPSFYEQYF.

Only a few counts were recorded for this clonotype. DNA for the CDR3: TGTGCCAGCAGGCCTCCCAGGGCATTCGATACGCAGTATTTT. This translates into CASRPPRAFDTQYF. V usage is TRBV28 and J usage is TRBJ2-3; a possible D gene is TRBD1 (5 bases). The length of the CDR3 is 14 residues. Trimming stripped 6 bases from V and 6 bases from J, with 16 bases between. CDR1 is MDHEN and CDR2 is SYDVKM in the germline V gene.

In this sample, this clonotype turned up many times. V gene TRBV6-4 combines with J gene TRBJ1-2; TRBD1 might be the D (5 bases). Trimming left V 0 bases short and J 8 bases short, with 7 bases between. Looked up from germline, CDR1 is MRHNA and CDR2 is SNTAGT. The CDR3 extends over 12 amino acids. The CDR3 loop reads CASSDSAGGYTF. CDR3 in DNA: TGTGCCAGCAGTGACTCTGCAGGGGGCTACACCTTC.